This T cell receptor beta chain was recovered during a study of blood T cell repertoires in COVID-19. Study-wide background: The analysed material was cDNA or gDNA that came from T cells, B-cell-depleted T cells, or PBMCs.

How the authors handled the data: Estimated nucleated cell counts came from reference gene primer amplification. Repertoires were generated with immunoSEQ multiplex PCR, while TCRdb's copy carries only in-frame clones and drops some. V, J and clone size are taken as reported in that table, and D and trimming were inferred from the DNA itself. Altogether 100,000 to 150,000 clones are present, about four fifths being singletons, with the ten largest covering roughly 12%. V was trimmed by 3 bases and J by 6 bases, leaving 6 bases between them. This CDR3 is built from 12 residues. Looked up from germline, CDR1 is MNHNS and CDR2 is SASEGT.

The sequenced sample was peripheral blood. J is TRBJ1-5 and V is TRBV6-1, with TRBD1 as a possible D gene (5 bases). This receptor was obtained from a man aged 55 to 69 with acute or convalescent COVID-19. The CDR3 region is CASSEDIQPQHF. As DNA, the CDR3 is TGTGCCAGCAGTGAGGACATTCAGCCCCAGCATTTT.